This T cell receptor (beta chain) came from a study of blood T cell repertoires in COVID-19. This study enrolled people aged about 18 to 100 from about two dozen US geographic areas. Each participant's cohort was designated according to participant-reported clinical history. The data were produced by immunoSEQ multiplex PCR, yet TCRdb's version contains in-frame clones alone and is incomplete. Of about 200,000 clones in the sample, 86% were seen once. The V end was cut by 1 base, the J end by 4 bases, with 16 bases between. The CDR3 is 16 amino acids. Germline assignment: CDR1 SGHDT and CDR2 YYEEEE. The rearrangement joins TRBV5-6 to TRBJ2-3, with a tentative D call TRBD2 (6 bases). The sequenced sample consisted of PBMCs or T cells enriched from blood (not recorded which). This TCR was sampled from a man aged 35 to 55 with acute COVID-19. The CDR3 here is CASSLFGGPNSDTQYF. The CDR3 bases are TGTGCCAGCAGCTTGTTCGGAGGGCCAAACTCAGATACGCAGTATTTT.